This TCR beta chain was captured in a study of T-cell memory formation after mild COVID-19. Study-wide background: Largely donor-specific sequence clusters came from a couple of donors. Whole-study results and caveats: Cross-reactive memory apparently joined, as some responding clones appeared in pre-infection memory. A second wave expanding day 15 to 37 was CD4+-biased; contracting clones were balanced.

The trim removed 4 bases at V and 5 bases at J, leaving 3 bases unmatched. Germline CDR1 LGHDT, CDR2 YNNKEL (reference sequence). The CDR3 totals 15 residues. As to this clonotype: Its specificity is unknown.

5'RACE primed from the constant segment yielded TCR alpha and TCR beta cDNA libraries bearing sample barcodes and UMIs. TCRdb fed the 5' RACE reads into MiXCR, producing one record per CDR3 protein. The table shows around 150,000 distinct CDR3 sequences, with around 10% occurring only once. The sequencing sample was made of PBMCs or a T cell subset sorted from them (not recorded which). The origin of this receptor is a young man who had mild COVID-19 (a few samples of this study predate the infection). Cell type and time point are not known. The J gene is TRBJ2-5, the V gene TRBV3-1; 14 positions agree with TRBD2. DNA for the CDR3: TGTGCCAGCAGCCTGACTAGCGGGGGGGTGGAGACCCAGTACTTC. It encodes CASSLTSGGVETQYF.